These 21 T cell receptor beta chains were sequenced from one sample in a study of blood T cell repertoires in COVID-19. Generated by immunoSEQ multiplex PCR, the TCRdb table keeps only in-frame clones and is missing some. The sample lists 150,000 to 200,000 clones; about 89% were seen once. Sequencing was carried out using peripheral blood. The source is a man between 40 and 49 years old with acute or convalescent COVID-19.

This clone was counted a few times. This sequence joins TRBV5-1 and TRBJ2-2, with D hard to call. Per germline, CDR1 SGHRS and CDR2 YFSETQ. CDR3 length equals 14 residues. Between the trimmed V and J ends, which lost 3 bases and 1 base, there was a span of 7 bases. As DNA, the CDR3 is TGCGCCAGCAGCTCTACCGAGAACACCGGGGAGCTGTTTTTT. It yields the protein CASSSTENTGELFF. The whole variable domain, remainder taken from reference TRBV5-1 and TRBJ2-2, is KAGVTQTPRYLIKTRGQQVTLSCSPISGHRSVSWYQQTPGQGLQFLFEYFSETQRNKGNFPGRFSGRQFSNSRSEMNVSTLELGDSALYLCASSSTENTGELFFGEGSRLTVL.

This chain links TRBV18 with TRBJ1-1; D possibly corresponds to TRBD1 (6 bases). Looked up from germline, CDR1 is KGHSH and CDR2 is LQKENI. Trimming cost V 2 bases and J 2 bases, with 12 bases left between them. This CDR3 is 15 amino acids long. CDR3 protein: CASSPAGVRNTEAFF. In nucleotides, the CDR3 is TGTGCCAGCTCACCAGCAGGGGTAAGAAACACTGAAGCTTTCTTT.

The genes are TRBV7-6 and TRBJ1-4; 8 positions agree with TRBD1. CDR3 length equals 14 residues. The V and J ends lost 4 bases and 4 bases, in that order; junction bases with no gene match: 2. CDR1 and CDR2 from the germline V gene are SGHVS and FNYEAQ. This CDR3 is CASSSTGGNEKLFF. The DNA of the CDR3 is TGTGCCAGCAGCTCCACAGGGGGTAATGAAAAACTGTTTTTT. The full variable domain, its missing parts supplied by reference TRBV7-6 and TRBJ1-4, is GAGVSQSPRYKVTKRGQDVALRCDPISGHVSLYWYRQALGQGPEFLTYFNYEAQQDKSGLPNDRFSAERPEGSISTLTIQRTEQRDSAMYRCASSSTGGNEKLFFGSGTQLSVL.

In DNA form, the CDR3 reads TGCGCCAGCAGCTTACTATCCGCCGATTCCTCCTACAATGAGCAGTTCTTC. Its translation is CASSLLSADSSYNEQFF. The chain recombines TRBV5-1 with TRBJ2-1; no firm D call. Germline-derived CDR1 and CDR2 are SGHRS and YFSETQ. CDR3 length: 17 amino acids. With 2 bases removed from V and 0 bases from J, the gap between germline ends came to 15 bases. Combining the CDR3 with reference TRBV5-1 and TRBJ2-1 gives the whole variable domain KAGVTQTPRYLIKTRGQQVTLSCSPISGHRSVSWYQQTPGQGLQFLFEYFSETQRNKGNFPGRFSGRQFSNSRSEMNVSTLELGDSALYLCASSLLSADSSYNEQFFGPGTRLTVL.

The chain links TRBV20-1 to TRBJ2-5; D gene uncertain. V was clipped by 3 bases and J by 2 bases, with 7 bases between them. CDR1 is DFQATT, CDR2 SNEGSKA, per germline (reference sequence). This CDR3 has 12 amino acids. CDR3 in amino acids: CSASLPQETQYF. DNA for the CDR3: TGCAGTGCTAGTCTACCTCAAGAGACCCAGTACTTC.

The chain employs TRBV30 and TRBJ1-3; possible D gene TRBD1, 5 bases. The CDR3 is 13 residues long. V was cut by 2 bases and J by 2 bases, with 7 bases left in between. Germline V gives CDR1 GTSNPN, CDR2 SVGIG (reference sequence). The CDR3 nucleotides read TGTGCCTGGAGTTGGGGCCCTGGAAACACCATATATTTT. Translating gives CAWSWGPGNTIYF.

The chain recombines TRBV5-1 with TRBJ2-5, with TRBD2 matching over 15 bases. J lost 3 bases, V lost 0 bases, and 0 bases had no gene match. Germline CDR1 reads SGHRS; CDR2 reads YFSETQ. The CDR3 has 16 amino acids. In DNA, the CDR3 is TGCGCCAGCAGCTTGGGGACTAGCGGGGGGGAAGAGACCCAGTACTTC. Protein: CASSLGTSGGEETQYF.

This sequence joins TRBV18 and TRBJ2-3; TRBD2 matches at 10 bases. Germline V gene data show CDR1 as KGHSH and CDR2 as LQKENI. V shed 3 bases, J shed 2 bases, and the junction held 8 bases outside the gene matches. The CDR3 consists of 17 residues. The CDR3 DNA reads TGTGCCAGCTCACCTCTAGCTAGCGGGGGACCCACAGATACGCAGTATTTT. It translates to CASSPLASGGPTDTQYF.

The rearrangement uses TRBV3-1 (or the pseudogene TRBV3-2) and TRBJ2-1; 14 bases line up with TRBD2. Looked up from germline, CDR1 is LGHDT and CDR2 is YNNKEL (reference sequence). CDR3 length: 20 residues. The trim removed 0 bases at V and 2 bases at J, leaving 9 bases unmatched. CDR3 nucleotide sequence: TGTGCCAGCAGCCAAGATCCCAGACTAGCGGGGGGGAGGACCTACAATGAGCAGTTCTTC. Residues: CASSQDPRLAGGRTYNEQFF.

The chain is built from TRBV15 and TRBJ1-1; TRBD1 matches at 10 bases. The CDR3 runs to 18 residues. Germline V gene data show CDR1 as LNHNV and CDR2 as YYDKDF (reference sequence). Trimming cost V 4 bases and J 5 bases; bases outside gene matches: 16. The CDR3 coding sequence is TGTGCCACCAGCATCCCACCGGGACAGGGGAAGAAAGGGACTGAAGCTTTCTTT. Its translation is CATSIPPGQGKKGTEAFF.

The chain joins TRBV13 to TRBJ2-5; 8 nucleotides agree with TRBD2. The CDR3 extends over 15 amino acids. Per germline, CDR1 PRHDT and CDR2 FYEKMQ (reference sequence). After removal of 0 bases from V and 5 bases from J, the junction contained 5 bases not matched to a gene. The CDR3 nucleotides are TGTGCCAGCAGCTTAGGTAGCGGGGTTGGGGAGACCCAGTACTTC. Amino acids: CASSLGSGVGETQYF.

This clone was seen many times. The chain uses TRBV14 and TRBJ1-5, with TRBD1 as a possible D gene (5 bases). CDR3 size: 18 residues. Trimming stripped 5 bases from V and 0 bases from J, with 20 bases between. Germline V lookup: CDR1 SGHDN, CDR2 FVKESK. The CDR3 nucleotides read TGTGCCAGCAGCAGGGCGGCCAGGGAAGCCTATAGCAATCAGCCCCAGCATTTT. Its protein product is CASSRAAREAYSNQPQHF.

This chain joins TRBV18 and TRBJ2-7; D gene unclear. Trimming took 6 bases from V and 4 from J, leaving 10 bases between them. Germline CDR1 reads KGHSH; CDR2 reads LQKENI. The CDR3 runs to 12 residues. The CDR3 spells CASSPNYYEQYF. The DNA for the CDR3 is TGTGCCAGCTCGCCTAACTATTACGAGCAGTACTTC.

The gene calls are TRBV6-5 and TRBJ1-4, with TRBD1 identical over 9 bases. Germline V gives CDR1 MNHEY, CDR2 SVGAGI. The CDR3 is 14 amino acids. Trimming removed 9 bases from V and 8 bases from J; junction bases left unmatched: 10. For the CDR3, the DNA is TGTGCCAGTGTGGACAGGGGATCGAGGGAAAAACTGTTTTTT. Protein product: CASVDRGSREKLFF.

The V gene is TRBV3-1 (or the pseudogene TRBV3-2), the J gene TRBJ2-5; a weak D match, TRBD2 (6 bases). The CDR3 loop spans 14 amino acids. From germline, CDR1 is LGHDT and CDR2 YNNKEL (reference sequence). The ends were cut back, 6 bases at V and 1 base at J, with 12 bases in the middle. The CDR3 nucleotides are TGTGCCAGCAGTCGGGCGGGGTTCCAAGAGACCCAGTACTTC. The encoded protein is CASSRAGFQETQYF.

This chain links TRBV4-1 with TRBJ2-3; D possibly corresponds to TRBD1 (5 bases). Trimming pared 2 bases from V and 3 bases from J, leaving 18 bases between. Germline CDR1 and CDR2: MGHRA and YSYEKL. The CDR3 covers 17 residues. For the CDR3, the DNA is TGCGCCAGCAGCCAACAAGCGCAGGGTGGCTGGACAGATACGCAGTATTTT. Its translation is CASSQQAQGGWTDTQYF.

The rearrangement links TRBV4-1 to TRBJ2-7, with D maybe TRBD1 (5 bases). V dropped 0 bases and J dropped 0 bases, with 12 bases sitting between them. Looked up from germline, CDR1 is MGHRA and CDR2 is YSYEKL. The CDR3 loop spans 16 amino acids. The CDR3 region has the DNA TGCGCCAGCAGCCAAGAGCCGGCAGGGCCCTCCTACGAGCAGTACTTC. Amino acids: CASSQEPAGPSYEQYF.

This sequence joins TRBV5-6 and TRBJ1-1; D not certain. V shed 2 bases and J shed 1 base, with 12 bases lying between them. CDR3 length: 15 residues. From germline, CDR1 is SGHDT and CDR2 YYEEEE. CDR3 nucleotides: TGTGCCAGCAGCTTCCCCGACCGGGGGAACACTGAAGCTTTCTTT. This encodes CASSFPDRGNTEAFF.

J is TRBJ1-5 and V is TRBV15, with D tentatively TRBD1 (5 bases). Trimming removed 5 bases from V and 6 bases from J, with 17 bases in between. The length of the CDR3 is 15 residues. CDR1 LNHNV and CDR2 YYDKDF come from the germline V gene (reference sequence). The CDR3 region is CATSVQGGRFQPQHF. The CDR3 bases are TGTGCCACCAGCGTTCAGGGCGGTAGGTTTCAGCCCCAGCATTTT. The variable domain in full, completed from reference TRBV15 and TRBJ1-5, reads DAMVIQNPRYQVTQFGKPVTLSCSQTLNHNVMYWYQQKSSQAPKLLFHYYDKDFNNEADTPDNFQSRRPNTSFCFLDIRSPGLGDTAMYLCATSVQGGRFQPQHFGDGTRLSIL.

The chain uses TRBV10-3 and TRBJ2-1; a possible D gene is TRBD2 (5 bases). Germline CDR1 is ENHRY and CDR2 is SYGVKD. CDR3 length: 14 residues. Trimming removed 7 bases from V and 3 bases from J, with 13 bases in between. The CDR3 sequence: CAITEGLHYNEQFF. The CDR3 bases are TGTGCCATCACAGAAGGACTGCACTACAATGAGCAGTTCTTC.

For the CDR3, the DNA is TGTGCCAGCAGTCCTGGGACAGTGCTGAACACTGAAGCTTTCTTT. Amino acid sequence: CASSPGTVLNTEAFF. V is TRBV2 and J is TRBJ1-1; 7 nucleotides agree with TRBD1. The germline V gene encodes CDR1 SNHLY and CDR2 FYNNEI. The CDR3 extends over 15 amino acids. V lost 5 bases to trimming and J lost 0 bases; unmatched junction nucleotides: 6.